The 24 T cell receptor beta chains below were found in one sample sequenced in a study of beta chain features in type 1 diabetes. What was sequenced were expressed TCRB transcripts, since all of the isolated RNA had been reverse transcribed. Method: immunoSEQ multiplex PCR; TCRdb's copy keeps in-frame clones and lacks some. The sample includes some 270,000 clones, about 8% of them seen just once. The sequenced sample was central memory CD4+ T cells from blood. The receptors here all came from a woman younger than 35 in good health.

This clone was picked up many times. The rearrangement uses TRBV5-1 and TRBJ1-2; no clear D gene. In germline, CDR1 is SGHRS, CDR2 YFSETQ. This CDR3 is 13 amino acids long. V was trimmed by 0 bases and J by 8 bases, leaving 11 bases between them. The DNA for the CDR3 is TGCGCCAGCAGCTTGGACTCCGGGAGGGGCTACACCTTC. It codes for CASSLDSGRGYTF.

The rearrangement joins TRBV6-5 to TRBJ1-6, with D unresolved. CDR3 length equals 15 residues. V lost 2 bases and J lost 7, with 12 bases in between. Germline values: CDR1 MNHEY, CDR2 SVGAGI. CDR3 coding DNA: TGTGCCAGCAGTTACCGGGGTGGAAAGAATTCACCCCTCCACTTT. Its translation is CASSYRGGKNSPLHF.

The chain uses TRBV15 and TRBJ1-1; no clear D gene. This CDR3 has 12 residues. Germline CDR1 LNHNV, CDR2 YYDKDF (reference sequence). V gave up 3 bases and J gave up 1 base, with 3 bases separating them. In DNA, the CDR3 is TGTGCCACCAGCAGGGGGAACACTGAAGCTTTCTTT. Its protein is CATSRGNTEAFF. Full variable domain (outside the CDR3, taken from reference TRBV15 and TRBJ1-1): DAMVIQNPRYQVTQFGKPVTLSCSQTLNHNVMYWYQQKSSQAPKLLFHYYDKDFNNEADTPDNFQSRRPNTSFCFLDIRSPGLGDTAMYLCATSRGNTEAFFGQGTRLTVV.

V usage is TRBV18 and J usage is TRBJ2-7; maybe TRBD2 (5 bases). V was pared by 4 bases and J by 4 bases, with 8 bases between. CDR3 size: 12 residues. The V gene's germline CDR1 is KGHSH and CDR2 LQKENI. CDR3 coding DNA: TGTGCCAGCTCACTTACGGGGTACGAGCAGTACGTC. This sequence encodes CASSLTGYEQYV.

The rearrangement links TRBV28 to TRBJ2-3, with 12 bases matching TRBD2. Germline lookup yields CDR1 MDHEN and CDR2 SYDVKM. Trimming at V came to 4 bases and at J to 6 bases, leaving 8 bases not matched to a gene. This CDR3 spans 16 amino acids. CDR3 nucleotides: TGTGCCAGCAGTTCACCTAGCGGGGGGGCCTTGGATACGCAGTATTTT. Translation gives CASSSPSGGALDTQYF. The full variable domain, completed using reference TRBV28 and TRBJ2-3, is DVKVTQSSRYLVKRTGEKVFLECVQDMDHENMFWYRQDPGLGLRLIYFSYDVKMKEKGDIPEGYSVSREKKERFSLILESASTNQTSMYLCASSSPSGGALDTQYFGPGTRLTVL.

This clone has only a few counts. This chain connects TRBV5-1 to TRBJ2-1, with 7 positions matching TRBD1. The CDR3 extends over 16 amino acids. Germline CDR1 is SGHRS and CDR2 is YFSETQ. V trimming: 0 bases; J trimming: 5 bases; junction bases outside the gene matches: 8. CDR3 residues: CASSLGPQTGNNEQFF. CDR3 bases: TGCGCCAGCAGCTTGGGTCCCCAGACAGGGAACAATGAGCAGTTCTTC.

In this sample, this clone turned up a few times. This chain joins TRBV10-3 and TRBJ2-7, with TRBD2 identical over 14 bases. J lost 2 bases, V lost 3 bases, and 6 bases had no gene match. The germline V gene has CDR1 ENHRY and CDR2 SYGVKD. The CDR3 covers 17 residues. This chain's CDR3 is CAISDPGLAGGAYEQYF. The CDR3 DNA reads as TGTGCCATCAGTGATCCTGGACTAGCGGGAGGCGCCTACGAGCAGTACTTC.

This chain connects TRBV18 to TRBJ2-3, with no clear D. The CDR3 consists of 14 residues. Germline assignment: CDR1 KGHSH and CDR2 LQKENI. Trimming cost V 4 bases and J 4 bases, with 12 bases left between them. The CDR3 nucleotides are TGTGCCAGCTCACGAATGCATGACGCAGATACGCAGTATTTT. This translates into CASSRMHDADTQYF.

This clone was detected a few times. The chain links TRBV7-2 to TRBJ2-3; possible D gene TRBD1, 5 bases. The CDR3 contains 16 residues. Germline CDR1 reads SGHTA; CDR2 reads FQGNSA. V gave up 2 bases and J gave up 1 base, with 13 bases separating them. The CDR3 DNA reads as TGTGCCAGCAGCTTAATAACACTCAGGGGCACAGATACGCAGTATTTT. This codes for CASSLITLRGTDTQYF.

Only a few counts were recorded for this clone. The chain joins TRBV4-3 to TRBJ1-2; D is possibly TRBD1 (5 bases). V was clipped by 0 bases and J by 6 bases, with 14 bases between them. Germline V lookup: CDR1 LGHNA, CDR2 YSLEER. The CDR3 totals 15 residues. DNA of the CDR3: TGCGCCAGCAGCCAAGATGGGGCCCAGGCTGATGGCTACACCTTC. It yields the protein CASSQDGAQADGYTF.

The sample holds a few counts of this clone. The chain is built from TRBV2 and TRBJ1-4; TRBD1 might be the D (5 bases). This CDR3 comprises 16 residues. Germline CDR1 and CDR2: SNHLY and FYNNEI. V was shortened by 6 bases and J by 0 bases, with 14 bases between the two germline ends. CDR3 sequence (DNA): TGTGCCAGCAGGCGATCTCAGACAGCAACTAATGAAAAACTGTTTTTT. Encoded protein: CASRRSQTATNEKLFF.

This clone appeared a few times. The chain joins TRBV30 to TRBJ2-3; the match to TRBD2 covers 11 bases. This CDR3 region has 18 residues. Per germline, CDR1 GTSNPN and CDR2 SVGIG (reference sequence). The V and J ends lost 2 bases and 2 bases, in that order; junction bases with no gene match: 12. The CDR3 DNA reads as TGTGCCTGGAGTCCAAGGATCCTAGCGGGGGGACCCACAGATACGCAGTATTTT. Translating gives CAWSPRILAGGPTDTQYF.

In its sample, this clone was seen a few times. The chain recombines TRBV5-4 with TRBJ2-5, with 7 bases aligning to TRBD1. The germline V gene has CDR1 SGHNT and CDR2 YYREEE (reference sequence). V lost 4 bases to trimming and J lost 1 base; unmatched junction nucleotides: 4. The CDR3 length is 14 residues. The CDR3 nucleotides read TGTGCCAGCAGCCTCGGGACAGCCCAAGAGACCCAGTACTTC. It translates to CASSLGTAQETQYF.

The chain uses TRBV6-1 and TRBJ2-7; 7 nucleotides agree with TRBD1. Germline V CDR1 and CDR2: MNHNS, SASEGT. The CDR3 is 14 residues long. V lost 3 bases to trimming and J lost 0 bases; unmatched junction nucleotides: 2. The CDR3 coding sequence is TGTGCCAGCAGTGACAGGGGGAGCTCCTACGAGCAGTACGTC. Its protein is CASSDRGSSYEQYV.

As concerns this clone: Other DNA sequences in this sample translate to the same CDR3. The chain combines TRBV7-2 with TRBJ1-5; TRBD1 might be the D (5 bases). Germline CDR1 is SGHTA and CDR2 is FQGNSA. V shed 2 bases and J shed 4 bases, with 6 bases lying between them. The CDR3 loop spans 13 amino acids. The CDR3 loop reads CASSLQGNQPQHF. Written as DNA, the CDR3 is TGTGCCAGCAGCTTACAGGGAAATCAGCCCCAGCATTTT.

The rearrangement uses TRBV11-3 and TRBJ2-7; 9 positions match TRBD1. V shed 3 bases, J shed 2 bases, and the junction held 2 bases outside the gene matches. This CDR3 region has 14 residues. The germline V gene has CDR1 SGHNT and CDR2 YENEEA. This CDR3 is CASSLGQGTYEQYF. CDR3 sequence (DNA): TGTGCCAGCAGCTTGGGACAGGGAACCTACGAGCAGTACTTC. The full variable domain, in which reference TRBV11-3 and TRBJ2-7 provide the parts outside the CDR3, is EAGVVQSPRYKIIEKKQPVAFWCNPISGHNTLYWYLQNLGQGPELLIRYENEEAVDDSQLPKDRFSAERLKGVDSTLKIQPAELGDSAVYLCASSLGQGTYEQYFGPGTRLTVT.

The V and J genes are TRBV9 and TRBJ2-2, with D possibly TRBD2 on 5 matching bases. CDR3 length equals 14 residues. V was cut by 4 bases and J by 2 bases, with 9 bases left in between. The germline gives CDR1 SGDLS, CDR2 YYNGEE. The CDR3 reads CASSPGTNTGELFF. Written as DNA, the CDR3 is TGTGCCAGCAGCCCGGGAACCAACACCGGGGAGCTGTTTTTT. The full variable domain, its missing parts supplied by reference TRBV9 and TRBJ2-2, is DSGVTQTPKHLITATGQRVTLRCSPRSGDLSVYWYQQSLDQGLQFLIQYYNGEERAKGNILERFSAQQFPDLHSELNLSSLELGDSALYFCASSPGTNTGELFFGEGSRLTVL.

The V call is TRBV5-1, the J call TRBJ2-2, with D perhaps matching TRBD1 (6 bases). CDR1 SGHRS and CDR2 YFSETQ come from the germline V gene. The CDR3 loop spans 16 amino acids. The germline V and J ends were trimmed by 4 bases and 2 bases, with 15 bases remaining between them. The CDR3 sequence is CASSQHRDINTGELFF. The CDR3 coding sequence is TGCGCCAGCAGCCAACATCGGGACATAAACACCGGGGAGCTGTTTTTT.

There are many counts of this clone. This CDR3 reads CASSLIAGGTRTGNEQFF. The CDR3 DNA reads as TGCGCCAGCAGCTTGATTGCGGGCGGGACCCGGACGGGCAATGAGCAGTTCTTC. The chain combines TRBV5-1 with TRBJ2-1, with a tentative D call TRBD2 (6 bases). From germline, CDR1 is SGHRS and CDR2 YFSETQ. CDR3 length: 18 residues. V was trimmed by 1 base and J by 6 bases, leaving 23 bases between them.

This chain connects TRBV7-2 to TRBJ2-7; a weak D match, TRBD1 (6 bases). There are 14 residues in the CDR3. Trimming removed 0 bases at V and 2 bases at J, with 8 bases between. Germline assignment: CDR1 SGHTA and CDR2 FQGNSA. CDR3 sequence reads: CASSLARTAYEQYF. The CDR3 nucleotides read TGTGCCAGCAGCTTAGCTAGGACAGCCTACGAGCAGTACTTC.

The chain joins TRBV7-2 to TRBJ2-3; 11 bases are a match to TRBD2. The V gene end was trimmed by 5 bases and the J gene end by 5 bases; junction bases not matched to a gene: 15. The CDR3 runs to 18 residues. Germline CDR1 is SGHTA and CDR2 is FQGNSA. The CDR3 DNA is TGTGCCAGCAGCCCGCCTTTGGTAGCGGGAGGGCGACAAGATACGCAGTATTTT. Protein sequence: CASSPPLVAGGRQDTQYF.

This clone showed up just a few times. The chain couples TRBV7-2 to TRBJ2-2, with D unclear. V was shortened by 1 base and J by 4 bases, with 4 bases between the two germline ends. CDR3 length: 13 amino acids. CDR1 is SGHTA and CDR2 is FQGNSA in the germline V gene. The CDR3 reads CASSLGGTGELFF. The CDR3 DNA sequence: TGTGCCAGCAGCTTAGGAGGCACCGGGGAGCTGTTTTTT.

The V call is TRBV11-2, the J call TRBJ2-3; the D gene could be TRBD1 or TRBD2 (5 bases each). The CDR3 totals 14 residues. Germline V gives CDR1 SGHAT, CDR2 FQNNGV. Trimming took off 4 bases at V and 4 bases at J, with 12 bases between the two ends. The CDR3: CASSSARGPDTQYF. The CDR3 coding sequence is TGTGCCAGCAGCTCCGCCCGGGGACCAGATACGCAGTATTTT.

The genes are TRBV6-5 and TRBJ2-5; 13 nucleotides line up with TRBD2. The CDR3 length is 16 residues. Germline CDR1 and CDR2: MNHEY and SVGAGI. After removal of 2 bases from V and 4 bases from J, the junction contained 4 bases not matched to a gene. CDR3: CASSYTGLAGAETQYF. CDR3 DNA: TGTGCCAGCAGTTACACTGGACTAGCGGGAGCAGAGACCCAGTACTTC.